These 13 T cell receptor beta chains came from one sample sequenced in a study of control samples from healthy donors and cancer patients. The method was immunoSEQ multiplex PCR; TCRdb's version includes in-frame clones alone and lacks a portion of them. The data contain 150,000 to 200,000 clones, roughly 90% of them singletons. The sequenced sample was blood. These TCRs come from a man aged 25-45 years in good health.

The genes are TRBV6-5 and TRBJ2-3; D gene ambiguous. CDR1 is MNHEY, CDR2 SVGAGI, per germline. The V end lost 0 bases, the J end lost 1 base, and 5 bases lay between the germline ends. The CDR3 extends over 14 amino acids. CDR3 amino acids: CASSYSQGTDTQYF. The CDR3 coding sequence is TGTGCCAGCAGTTACTCCCAAGGCACAGATACGCAGTATTTT.

V is TRBV6-5 and J is TRBJ2-1; unclear D gene. V lost 6 bases and J lost 14, with 17 bases in between. Germline values: CDR1 MNHEY, CDR2 SVGAGI. The CDR3 runs to 12 residues. CDR3 sequence (DNA): TGTGCCAGCAGAGGAGAGGTTCGTCGGGAGTTCTTC. It encodes CASRGEVRREFF.

This clone was counted once. The chain links TRBV2 to TRBJ1-1; a weak D match, TRBD1 (5 bases). The V gene's germline CDR1 is SNHLY and CDR2 FYNNEI. This CDR3 is built from 14 residues. V was clipped by 3 bases and J by 3 bases, with 11 bases between them. The CDR3 nucleotides read TGTGCCAGCAGTGATCAGGGACTGTACACTGAAGCTTTCTTT. Translated, it gives CASSDQGLYTEAFF.

Notes on this clone: The junction departs from the called germline gene at one end, perhaps through a read error. The J gene is TRBJ1-5, the V gene TRBV15; D gene ambiguous. This CDR3 region has 12 residues. The V gene's germline CDR1 is LNHNV and CDR2 YYDKDF (reference sequence). The CDR3 is CATSRGNQPQHF. The DNA of the CDR3 is TGTGCCACCAGCCGTGGCAACCAGCCCCAGCATTTT.

This chain links TRBV7-9 with TRBJ1-6; D remains ambiguous. V was cut by 4 bases and J by 0 bases, with 4 bases left in between. The CDR3 length is 14 residues. Germline assignment: CDR1 SEHNR and CDR2 FQNEAQ (reference sequence). For the CDR3, the DNA is TGTGCCAGCAGCTCTAGCTCCTATAATTCACCCCTCCACTTT. This gives the protein CASSSSSYNSPLHF.

The chain links TRBV6-5 to TRBJ1-2, with D tentatively TRBD1 (6 bases). The germline gives CDR1 MNHEY, CDR2 SVGAGI. V gave up 6 bases and J gave up 4 bases, with 12 bases separating them. The CDR3 extends over 13 amino acids. CDR3 loop: CASRLGQFYGYTF. The CDR3, as DNA: TGTGCCAGCAGACTCGGACAGTTCTATGGCTACACCTTC.

The rearrangement joins TRBV28 to TRBJ2-3; D ambiguous. The germline CDR1 and CDR2 sequences are MDHEN and SYDVKM. Trimming pared 4 bases from V and 4 bases from J, leaving 9 bases between. The CDR3 extends over 13 amino acids. CDR3 coding DNA: TGTGCCAGCAGTTCCCCTCTAGCAGATACGCAGTATTTT. As protein: CASSSPLADTQYF.

The V call is TRBV5-1, the J call TRBJ2-3; D gene ambiguous. V lost 5 bases and J lost 2, with 12 bases in between. Germline assignment: CDR1 SGHRS and CDR2 YFSETQ. The CDR3 totals 14 residues. CDR3: CASSKLDPTDTQYF. The DNA for the CDR3 is TGCGCCAGCAGTAAGCTAGACCCCACAGATACGCAGTATTTT.

This clone was seen just once. The V and J genes are TRBV5-1 and TRBJ2-7; 10 bases are a match to TRBD1. Germline V CDR1 and CDR2: SGHRS, YFSETQ. V was pared by 2 bases and J by 6 bases, with 5 bases of the junction left unmatched. The CDR3 has 14 amino acids. The CDR3 DNA reads TGCGCCAGCAGCTTCCGGGACAGGGGAGTCGAGCAGTACTTC. Its protein product is CASSFRDRGVEQYF.

CDR3 nucleotide sequence: TGTGCCAGCAGCACAGGGGAGGCCAGGGCCCAGCATTTT. This codes for CASSTGEARAQHF. The chain recombines TRBV27 with TRBJ1-5; TRBD1 aligns across 7 bases. V was pared by 6 bases and J by 11 bases, with 10 bases of the junction left unmatched. CDR3 size: 13 residues. Germline V gene sequence: CDR1 MNHEY, CDR2 SMNVEV (reference sequence).

The chain is built from TRBV5-5 and TRBJ2-5; possible D gene TRBD1, 6 bases. V lost 2 bases, J lost 4 bases, and 15 bases lay in between. Germline V gene lookup returns CDR1 SGHKS and CDR2 YYEKEE (reference sequence). The CDR3 length is 15 residues. In nucleotides, the CDR3 is TGTGCCAGCAGCTTCTTAACAGGGATAGGAGAGACCCAGTACTTC. Residues: CASSFLTGIGETQYF.

The chain recombines TRBV28 with TRBJ1-1, with D maybe TRBD1 (5 bases). Germline CDR1 and CDR2: MDHEN and SYDVKM. The CDR3 is 11 amino acids. Trimming cost V 2 bases and J 14 bases, with 12 bases left between them. In DNA form, the CDR3 reads TGTGCCAGCAGTTTAGGGGGGAAGGGATTCTTT. It translates to CASSLGGKGFF.

The chain combines TRBV12-3 or TRBV12-4 with TRBJ1-5; no reliable D call. V was shortened by 7 bases and J by 0 bases, with 4 bases between the two germline ends. The CDR3 sequence is 12 residues long. CDR3 coding DNA: TGTGCCAGCAAAAATAGCAATCAGCCCCAGCATTTT. This translates into CASKNSNQPQHF.